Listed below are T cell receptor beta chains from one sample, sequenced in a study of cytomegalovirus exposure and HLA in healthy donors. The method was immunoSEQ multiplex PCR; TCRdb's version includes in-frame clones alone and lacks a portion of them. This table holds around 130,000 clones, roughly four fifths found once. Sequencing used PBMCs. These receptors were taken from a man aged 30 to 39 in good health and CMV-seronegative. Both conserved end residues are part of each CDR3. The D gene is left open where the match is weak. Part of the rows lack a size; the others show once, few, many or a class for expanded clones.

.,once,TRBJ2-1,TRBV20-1,CSALKGDGQFF,TGCAGTGCCCTTAAGGGGGACGGGCAGTTCTTC
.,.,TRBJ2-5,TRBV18,CASSPGQGLTQYF,TGTGCCAGCTCACCAGGCCAGGGATTGACCCAGTACTTC
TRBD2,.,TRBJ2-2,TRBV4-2,CASSHPEGGSTGELFF,TGTGCCAGCAGCCATCCTGAGGGAGGGAGCACCGGGGAGCTGTTTTTT
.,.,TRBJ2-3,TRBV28,CASSFPLWGTSTDTQYF,TGTGCCAGCAGTTTCCCCTTGTGGGGCACTAGCACAGATACGCAGTATTTT
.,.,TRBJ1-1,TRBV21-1,CASSSTDRVPSEAFF,TGTGCCAGCAGCAGCACTGACAGGGTTCCCTCTGAAGCTTTCTTT
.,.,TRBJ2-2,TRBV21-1,CASSKGTSGRLVPGELFF,TGTGCCAGCAGCAAAGGCACTAGCGGGAGATTGGTCCCCGGGGAGCTGTTTTTT
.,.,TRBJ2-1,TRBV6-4,CASSDVRSSYNEQFF,TGTGCCAGCAGTGATGTGAGGAGCTCCTACAATGAGCAGTTCTTC
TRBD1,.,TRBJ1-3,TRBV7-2,CASRLQGFGNTIYF,TGTGCCAGCAGGCTACAGGGGTTCGGAAACACCATATATTTT
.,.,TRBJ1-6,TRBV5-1,CASSQLPPNSPLHF,TGCGCCAGCAGCCAACTACCTCCGAATTCACCCCTCCACTTT
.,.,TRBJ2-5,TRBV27,CASRGPLQETQYF,TGTGCCAGCAGGGGGCCCCTCCAAGAGACCCAGTACTTC
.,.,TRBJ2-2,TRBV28,CASFKGQGNTGELFF,TGTGCCAGCTTTAAGGGGCAGGGCAACACCGGGGAGCTGTTTTTT
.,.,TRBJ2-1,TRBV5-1,CASSLPQVYPYNEQFF,TGCGCCAGCAGCCTACCACAGGTTTATCCTTACAATGAGCAGTTCTTC
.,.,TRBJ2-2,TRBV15,CATSSGTTNTGELFF,TGTGCCACCAGCAGTGGCACAACGAACACCGGGGAGCTGTTTTTT
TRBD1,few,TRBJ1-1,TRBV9,CASSSYSGGDTEAFF,TGTGCCAGCAGCTCGTATTCAGGGGGAGACACTGAAGCTTTCTTT
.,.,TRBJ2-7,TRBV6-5,CASSPLDWSYEQYF,TGTGCCAGCAGCCCACTGGACTGGTCCTACGAGCAGTACTTC
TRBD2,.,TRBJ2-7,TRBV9,CASSVGLANEQYF,TGTGCCAGCAGCGTGGGACTAGCCAACGAGCAGTACTTC
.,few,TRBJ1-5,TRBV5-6,CASSLQGQPQHF,TGTGCCAGCAGCTTGCAGGGCCAGCCCCAGCATTTT
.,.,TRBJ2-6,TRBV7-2,CANPIEAGANVLTF,TGTGCCAACCCGATCGAGGCTGGGGCCAACGTCCTGACTTTC
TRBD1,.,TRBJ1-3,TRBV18,CASSPSGQGANTIYF,TGTGCCAGCTCACCCTCTGGACAGGGGGCAAACACCATATATTTT
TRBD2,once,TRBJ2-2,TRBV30,CACRSGGNTGELFF,TGTGCCTGCAGATCGGGAGGGAACACCGGGGAGCTGTTTTTT
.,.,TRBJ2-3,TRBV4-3,CASSHYTGTDTQYF,TGCGCCAGCAGCCATTATACGGGCACAGATACGCAGTATTTT
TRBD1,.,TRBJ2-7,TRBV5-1,CASNDRGRAYEQYF,TGCGCCAGCAACGACAGGGGGAGGGCCTACGAGCAGTACTTC
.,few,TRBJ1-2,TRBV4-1,CASSHPQGNYGYTF,TGCGCCAGCAGCCACCCCCAGGGAAACTATGGCTACACCTTC
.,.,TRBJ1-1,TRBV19,CASHFRGAEAFF,TGTGCCAGCCACTTTCGGGGGGCGGAAGCTTTCTTT
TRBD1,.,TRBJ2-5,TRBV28,CASSPERGTVETQYF,TGTGCCAGCAGTCCAGAAAGAGGGACAGTGGAGACCCAGTACTTC